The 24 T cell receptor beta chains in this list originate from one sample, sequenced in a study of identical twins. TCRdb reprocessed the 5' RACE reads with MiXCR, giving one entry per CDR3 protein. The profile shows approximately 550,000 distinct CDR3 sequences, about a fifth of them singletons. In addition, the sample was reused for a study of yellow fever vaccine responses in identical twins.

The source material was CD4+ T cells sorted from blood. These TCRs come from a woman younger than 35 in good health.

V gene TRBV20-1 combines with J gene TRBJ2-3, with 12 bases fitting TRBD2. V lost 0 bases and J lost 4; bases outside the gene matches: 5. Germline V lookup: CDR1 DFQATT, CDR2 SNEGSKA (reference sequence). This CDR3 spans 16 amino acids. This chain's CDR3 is CSARDPTSGRPDTQYF. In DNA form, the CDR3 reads TGCAGTGCTAGAGACCCGACTAGCGGGAGACCAGATACGCAGTATTTT.

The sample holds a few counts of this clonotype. The CDR3 sequence: CASSLLDSHNEQFF. The CDR3 nucleotides are TGCGCCAGCAGCCTCTTAGACAGCCACAATGAGCAGTTCTTC. J is TRBJ2-1 and V is TRBV5-1; perhaps TRBD1 as D (5 bases). Trimming removed 4 bases from V and 5 bases from J, with 13 bases in between. Germline V gene lookup returns CDR1 SGHRS and CDR2 YFSETQ. The length of the CDR3 is 14 residues. Full variable domain (remainder filled in from reference TRBV5-1 and TRBJ2-1): KAGVTQTPRYLIKTRGQQVTLSCSPISGHRSVSWYQQTPGQGLQFLFEYFSETQRNKGNFPGRFSGRQFSNSRSEMNVSTLELGDSALYLCASSLLDSHNEQFFGPGTRLTVL.

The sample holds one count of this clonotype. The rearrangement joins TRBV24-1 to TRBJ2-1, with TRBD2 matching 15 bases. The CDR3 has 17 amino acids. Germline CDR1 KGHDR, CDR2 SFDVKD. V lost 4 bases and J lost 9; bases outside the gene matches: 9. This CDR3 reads CATSDPGLAGGVGEQFF. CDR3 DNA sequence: TGTGCCACCAGTGACCCCGGACTAGCGGGAGGGGTGGGTGAGCAGTTCTTC.

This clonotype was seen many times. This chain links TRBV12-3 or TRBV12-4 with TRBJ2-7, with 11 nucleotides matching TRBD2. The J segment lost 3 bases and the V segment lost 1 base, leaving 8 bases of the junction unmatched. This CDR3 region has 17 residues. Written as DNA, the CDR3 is TGTGCCAGCAGTTTAGGGAGGGGGGGACTAGCGGACTACGAGCAGTACTTC. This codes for CASSLGRGGLADYEQYF.

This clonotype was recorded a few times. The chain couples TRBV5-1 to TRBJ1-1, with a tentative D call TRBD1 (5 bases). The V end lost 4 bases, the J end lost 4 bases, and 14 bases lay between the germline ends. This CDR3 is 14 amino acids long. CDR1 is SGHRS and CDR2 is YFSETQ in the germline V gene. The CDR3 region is CASSASPGATEAFF. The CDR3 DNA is TGCGCCAGCAGCGCCAGTCCCGGGGCCACTGAAGCTTTCTTT.

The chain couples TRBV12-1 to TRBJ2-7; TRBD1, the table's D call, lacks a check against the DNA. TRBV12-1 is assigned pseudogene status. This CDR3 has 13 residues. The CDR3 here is CASSVDRLYEQYV. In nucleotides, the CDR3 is TGTGCCAGCAGCGTGGACAGGCTCTACGAGCAGTACGTC.

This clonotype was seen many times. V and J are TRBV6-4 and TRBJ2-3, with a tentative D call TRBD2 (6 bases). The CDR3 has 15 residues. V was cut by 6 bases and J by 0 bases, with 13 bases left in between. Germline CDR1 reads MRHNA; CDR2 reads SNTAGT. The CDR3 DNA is TGTGCCAGCAGCACCCAGGGACTGAGCACAGATACGCAGTATTTT. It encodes CASSTQGLSTDTQYF.

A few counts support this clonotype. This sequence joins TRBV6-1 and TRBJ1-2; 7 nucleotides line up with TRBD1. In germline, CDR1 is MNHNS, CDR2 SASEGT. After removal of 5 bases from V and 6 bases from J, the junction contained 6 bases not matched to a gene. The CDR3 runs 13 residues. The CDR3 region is CASSRQGLNGYTF. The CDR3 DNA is TGTGCCAGCAGTCGACAGGGCTTGAATGGCTACACCTTC.

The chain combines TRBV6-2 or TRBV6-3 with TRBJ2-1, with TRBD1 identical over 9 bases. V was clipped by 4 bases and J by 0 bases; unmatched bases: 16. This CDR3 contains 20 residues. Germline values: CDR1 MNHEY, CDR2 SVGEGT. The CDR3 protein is CASSSPTGTGTLSSYNEQFF. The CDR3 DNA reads TGTGCCAGCAGTTCCCCGACCGGGACAGGGACACTGAGCTCCTACAATGAGCAGTTCTTC.

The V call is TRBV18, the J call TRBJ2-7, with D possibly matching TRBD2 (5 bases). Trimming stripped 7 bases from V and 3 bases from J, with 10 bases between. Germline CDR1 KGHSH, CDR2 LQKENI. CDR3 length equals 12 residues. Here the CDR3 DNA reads TGTGCCAGCTTTCGAGAGGGCTACGAGCAGTACTTC. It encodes CASFREGYEQYF.

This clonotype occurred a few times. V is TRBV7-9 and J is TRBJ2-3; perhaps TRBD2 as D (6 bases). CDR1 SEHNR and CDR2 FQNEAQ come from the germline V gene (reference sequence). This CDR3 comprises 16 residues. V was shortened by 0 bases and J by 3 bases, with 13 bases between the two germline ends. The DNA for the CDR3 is TGTGCCAGCAGCTTAGCCGCGGGTCGGGGGACAGATACGCAGTATTTT. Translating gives CASSLAAGRGTDTQYF.

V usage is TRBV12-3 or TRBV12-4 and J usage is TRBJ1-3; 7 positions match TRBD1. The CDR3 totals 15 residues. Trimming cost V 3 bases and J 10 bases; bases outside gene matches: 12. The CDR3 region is CASSLGRGPASTIYF. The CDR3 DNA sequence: TGTGCCAGCAGTTTGGGGAGGGGGCCAGCGTCGACCATATATTTT.

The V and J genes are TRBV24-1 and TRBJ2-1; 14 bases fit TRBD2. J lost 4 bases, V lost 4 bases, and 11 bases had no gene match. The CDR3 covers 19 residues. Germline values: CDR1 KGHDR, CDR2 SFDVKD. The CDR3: CATSDKTGTSGSQYNEQFF. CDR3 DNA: TGTGCCACCAGTGACAAGACCGGGACTAGCGGGAGTCAATACAATGAGCAGTTCTTC.

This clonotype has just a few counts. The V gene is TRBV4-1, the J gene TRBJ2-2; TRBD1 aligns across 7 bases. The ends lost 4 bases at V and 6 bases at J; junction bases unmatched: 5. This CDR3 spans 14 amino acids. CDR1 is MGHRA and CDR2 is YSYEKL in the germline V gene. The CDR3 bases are TGCGCCAGCAGCCGGGCCCAGGGGGCCGGGGAGCTGTTTTTT. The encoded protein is CASSRAQGAGELFF.

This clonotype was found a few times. The CDR3 region has the DNA TGTGCCAGCAGCTTACCCCAGGTCGGAGAGACCCAGTACTTC. It encodes CASSLPQVGETQYF. The rearrangement uses TRBV7-9 and TRBJ2-5; D is unresolved. The germline V gene has CDR1 SEHNR and CDR2 FQNEAQ (reference sequence). The CDR3 runs to 14 residues. V was pared by 2 bases and J by 4 bases, with 11 bases between.

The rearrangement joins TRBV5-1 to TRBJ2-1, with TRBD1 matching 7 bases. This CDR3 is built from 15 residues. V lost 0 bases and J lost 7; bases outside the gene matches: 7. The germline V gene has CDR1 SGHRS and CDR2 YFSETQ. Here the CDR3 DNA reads TGCGCCAGCAGCTTGGAGACCGACAGGGTAAATGAGCAGTTCTTC. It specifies CASSLETDRVNEQFF.

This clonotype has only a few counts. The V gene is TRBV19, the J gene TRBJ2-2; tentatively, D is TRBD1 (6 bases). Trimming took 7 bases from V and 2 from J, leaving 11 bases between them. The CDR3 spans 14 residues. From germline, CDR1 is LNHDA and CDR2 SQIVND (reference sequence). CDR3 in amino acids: CASNKQGNTGELFF. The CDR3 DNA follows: TGTGCCAGTAACAAACAGGGTAACACCGGGGAGCTGTTTTTT.

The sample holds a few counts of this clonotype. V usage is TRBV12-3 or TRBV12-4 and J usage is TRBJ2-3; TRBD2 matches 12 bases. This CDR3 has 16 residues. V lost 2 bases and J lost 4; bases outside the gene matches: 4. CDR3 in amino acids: CASSLRASGGADTQYF. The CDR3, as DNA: TGTGCCAGCAGTTTAAGGGCTAGCGGGGGGGCAGATACGCAGTATTTT.

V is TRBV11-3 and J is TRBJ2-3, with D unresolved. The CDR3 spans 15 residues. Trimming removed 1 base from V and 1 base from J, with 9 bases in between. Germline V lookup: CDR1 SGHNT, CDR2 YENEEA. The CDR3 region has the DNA TGTGCCAGCAGCTTAGGAGAAAGCCGCACAGATACGCAGTATTTT. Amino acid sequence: CASSLGESRTDTQYF.

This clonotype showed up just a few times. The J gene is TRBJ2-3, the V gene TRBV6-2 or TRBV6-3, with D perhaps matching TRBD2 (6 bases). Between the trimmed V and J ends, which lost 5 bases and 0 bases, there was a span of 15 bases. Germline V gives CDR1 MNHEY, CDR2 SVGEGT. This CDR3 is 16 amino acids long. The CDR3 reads CASSRIGRASTDTQYF. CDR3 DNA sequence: TGTGCCAGCAGTCGTATCGGGAGAGCCAGCACAGATACGCAGTATTTT.

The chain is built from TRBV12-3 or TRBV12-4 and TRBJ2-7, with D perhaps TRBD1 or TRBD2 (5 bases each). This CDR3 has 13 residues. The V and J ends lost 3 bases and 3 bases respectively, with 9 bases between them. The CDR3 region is CASSFGTRYEQYF. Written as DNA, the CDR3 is TGTGCCAGCAGTTTCGGGACCCGCTACGAGCAGTACTTC.

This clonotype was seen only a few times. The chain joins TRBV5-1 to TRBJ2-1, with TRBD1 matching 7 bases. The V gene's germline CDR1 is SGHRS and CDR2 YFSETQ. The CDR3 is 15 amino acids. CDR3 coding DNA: TGCTGGCGCAACGATGGGGGACAGCCATTCAATGAGCAGTTCTTC. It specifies CWRNDGGQPFNEQFF.

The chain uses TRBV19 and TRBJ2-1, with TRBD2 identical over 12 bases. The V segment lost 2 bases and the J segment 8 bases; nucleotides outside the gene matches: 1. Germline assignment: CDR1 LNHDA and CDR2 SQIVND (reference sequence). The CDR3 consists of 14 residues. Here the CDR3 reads CASSILAGGYEQFF. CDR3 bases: TGTGCCAGTAGTATACTAGCGGGAGGGTATGAGCAGTTCTTC.

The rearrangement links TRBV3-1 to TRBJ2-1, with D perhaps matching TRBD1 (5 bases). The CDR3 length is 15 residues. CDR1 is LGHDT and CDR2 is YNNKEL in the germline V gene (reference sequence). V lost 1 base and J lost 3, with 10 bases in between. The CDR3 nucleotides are TGTGCCAGCAGCCAAGGCGCAGGGTTCTACAATGAGCAGTTCTTC. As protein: CASSQGAGFYNEQFF.